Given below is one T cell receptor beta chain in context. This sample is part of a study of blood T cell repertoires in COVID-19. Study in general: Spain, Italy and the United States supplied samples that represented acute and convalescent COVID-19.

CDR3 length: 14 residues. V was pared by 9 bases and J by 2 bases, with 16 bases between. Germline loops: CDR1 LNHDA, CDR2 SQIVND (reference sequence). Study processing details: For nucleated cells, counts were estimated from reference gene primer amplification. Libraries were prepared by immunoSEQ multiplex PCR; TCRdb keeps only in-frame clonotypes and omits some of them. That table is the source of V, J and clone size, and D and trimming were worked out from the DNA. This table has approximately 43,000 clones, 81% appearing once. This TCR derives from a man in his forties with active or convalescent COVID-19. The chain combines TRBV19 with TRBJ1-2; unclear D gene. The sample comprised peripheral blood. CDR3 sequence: CASDAPGRNYGYTF. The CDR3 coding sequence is TGTGCCAGCGACGCCCCGGGGAGGAACTATGGCTACACCTTC.